These 10 T cell receptor beta chains share one sample of origin, sequenced in a study of CXCR3-negative and CXCR3-positive naive CD8 T cells. Libraries were UMI-labeled 5' RACE TRB cDNA. TCRdb reprocessed the 5' RACE reads, with one entry per CDR3 protein and no DNA. The ten most abundant clones cover around 0.4% of a sample with about 58,000 distinct CDR3 sequences. The sample taken for sequencing was naive CXCR3- CD8+ T cells from blood. Subset noted: CD45RO-CCR7+CD27+CD95- naive CD8+ T cells lacking CXCR3 (TNR3-). These receptors originate from a human donor in good health. Some clones in this sample may be carry-over from other donors' samples.

The rearrangement joins TRBV20-1 to TRBJ2-7. The CDR3 runs to 12 residues. Per the germline V gene, CDR1 is DFQATT and CDR2 is SNEGSKA (reference sequence). The CDR3 loop reads CSASRLDYEQYF.

V gene TRBV6-2 or TRBV6-3 combines with J gene TRBJ1-1. Germline values: CDR1 MNHEY, CDR2 SVGEGT. This CDR3 contains 11 residues. The CDR3 region is CASDGNTEAFF.

The V gene is TRBV29-1, the J gene TRBJ2-3; there is no DNA to check the TCRdb D call of TRBD2. CDR3 length: 15 residues. CDR1 and CDR2 (germline): SQVTM, ANQGSEA. The CDR3 loop is CSVVPLATSTDTQYF.

The rearrangement links TRBV20-1 to TRBJ2-1; TCRdb's D call, TRBD2, is unchecked because there is no DNA. CDR3 size: 12 residues. CDR1 is DFQATT and CDR2 is SNEGSKA in the germline V gene (reference sequence). The chain's CDR3 is CSARRRETEQFF.

The chain uses TRBV14 and TRBJ2-7. Germline CDR1 SGHDN, CDR2 FVKESK. The CDR3 spans 13 residues. The CDR3 is CASSQEHSYEQYF. The whole variable domain, remainder taken from reference TRBV14 and TRBJ2-7, is EAGVTQFPSHSVIEKGQTVTLRCDPISGHDNLYWYRRVMGKEIKFLLHFVKESKQDESGMPNNRFLAERTGGTYSTLKVQPAELEDSGVYFCASSQEHSYEQYFGPGTRLTVT.

CDR3 sequence reads: CASLVGPGGNQPQHF. This chain uses TRBV6-6 with TRBJ1-5; TCRdb calls TRBD1, which cannot be checked without DNA. The CDR3 totals 15 residues. CDR1 and CDR2 from the germline V gene are MNHNY and SVGAGI (reference sequence).

The rearrangement links TRBV12-3 or TRBV12-4 to TRBJ2-7; the TCRdb D gene call, TRBD2, has no DNA to confirm it. This CDR3 has 16 amino acids. The CDR3 spells CASSLLSLDYHYEQYF.

The rearrangement joins TRBV12-3 or TRBV12-4 to TRBJ2-1; TCRdb selects TRBD2, and the lack of DNA leaves this call unchecked. CDR3 length: 15 residues. The CDR3 loop reads CASSLWGLSHNEQFF.

V is TRBV5-1 and J is TRBJ1-1. The CDR3 length is 11 residues. The germline CDR1 and CDR2 sequences are SGHRS and YFSETQ. This chain's CDR3 is CASSLSGFAFF.

The J gene is TRBJ2-1, the V gene TRBV28; checking the TCRdb D call of TRBD1 is not possible without DNA. Germline V gives CDR1 MDHEN, CDR2 SYDVKM. CDR3 length equals 16 residues. The CDR3 spells CASSSPFGTGNNEQFF.